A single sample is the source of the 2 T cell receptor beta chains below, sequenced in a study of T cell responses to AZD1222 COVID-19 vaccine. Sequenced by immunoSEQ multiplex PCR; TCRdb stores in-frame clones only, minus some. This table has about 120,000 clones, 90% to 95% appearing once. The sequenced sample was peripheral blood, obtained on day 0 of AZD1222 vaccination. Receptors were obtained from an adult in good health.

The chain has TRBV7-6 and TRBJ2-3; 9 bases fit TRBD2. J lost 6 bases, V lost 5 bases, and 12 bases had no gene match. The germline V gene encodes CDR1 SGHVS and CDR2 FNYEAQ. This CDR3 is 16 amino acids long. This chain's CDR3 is CASSPWGSGSKDTQYF. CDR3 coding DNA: TGTGCCAGCAGCCCTTGGGGTAGCGGGAGTAAGGATACGCAGTATTTT.

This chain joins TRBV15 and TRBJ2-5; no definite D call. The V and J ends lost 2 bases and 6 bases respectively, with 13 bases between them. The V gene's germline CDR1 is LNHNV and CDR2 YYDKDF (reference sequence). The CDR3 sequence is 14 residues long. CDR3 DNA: TGTGCCACCAGCAGACCGCCCCAGAGAAAGACCCAGTACTTC. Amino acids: CATSRPPQRKTQYF.